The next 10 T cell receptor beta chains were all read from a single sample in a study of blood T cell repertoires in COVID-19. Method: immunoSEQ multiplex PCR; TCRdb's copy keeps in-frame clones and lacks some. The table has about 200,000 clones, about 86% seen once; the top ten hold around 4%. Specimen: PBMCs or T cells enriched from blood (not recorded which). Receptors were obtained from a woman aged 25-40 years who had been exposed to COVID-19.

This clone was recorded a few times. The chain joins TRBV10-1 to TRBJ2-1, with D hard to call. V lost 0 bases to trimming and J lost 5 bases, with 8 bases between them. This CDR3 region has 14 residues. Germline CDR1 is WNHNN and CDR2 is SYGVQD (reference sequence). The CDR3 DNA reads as TGCGCCAGCAGTGAGTCTGGGCCCGACAATGAGCAGTTCTTC. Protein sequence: CASSESGPDNEQFF.

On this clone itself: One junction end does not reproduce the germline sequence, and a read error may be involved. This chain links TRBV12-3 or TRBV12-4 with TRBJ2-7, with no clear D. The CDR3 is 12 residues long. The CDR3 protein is CASSIRDGALHF. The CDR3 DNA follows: TGTGCCAGCAGTATCCGCGACGGAGCCTTACACTTC.

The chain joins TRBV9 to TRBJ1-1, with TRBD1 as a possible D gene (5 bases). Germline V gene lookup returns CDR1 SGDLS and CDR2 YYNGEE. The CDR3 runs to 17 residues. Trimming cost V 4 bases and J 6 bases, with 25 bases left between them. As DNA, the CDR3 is TGTGCCAGCAGCCCCCGGGGGGGGGTCTCTCTGTTGTCTGAAGCTTTCTTT. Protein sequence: CASSPRGGVSLLSEAFF.

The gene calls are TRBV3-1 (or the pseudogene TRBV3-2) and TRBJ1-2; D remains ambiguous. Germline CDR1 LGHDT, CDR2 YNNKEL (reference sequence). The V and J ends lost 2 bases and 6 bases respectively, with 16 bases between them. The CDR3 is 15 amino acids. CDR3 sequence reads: CASSQFPVRLHGYTF. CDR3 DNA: TGTGCCAGCAGCCAATTTCCCGTCAGGCTCCATGGCTACACCTTC.

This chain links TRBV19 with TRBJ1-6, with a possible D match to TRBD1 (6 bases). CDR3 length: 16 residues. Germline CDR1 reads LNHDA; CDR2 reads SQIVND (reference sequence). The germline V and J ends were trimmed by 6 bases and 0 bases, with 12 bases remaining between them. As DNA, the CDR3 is TGTGCCAGTAGGAAGGACAGCAGCTCCTATAATTCACCCCTCCACTTT. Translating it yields CASRKDSSSYNSPLHF.

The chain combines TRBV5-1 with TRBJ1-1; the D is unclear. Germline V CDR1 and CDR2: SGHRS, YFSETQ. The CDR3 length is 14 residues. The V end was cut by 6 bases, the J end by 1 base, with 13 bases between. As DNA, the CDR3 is TGCGCCAGCACGCCCCCCCGGGAGAACACTGAAGCTTTCTTT. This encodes CASTPPRENTEAFF. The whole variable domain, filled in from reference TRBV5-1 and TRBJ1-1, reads KAGVTQTPRYLIKTRGQQVTLSCSPISGHRSVSWYQQTPGQGLQFLFEYFSETQRNKGNFPGRFSGRQFSNSRSEMNVSTLELGDSALYLCASTPPRENTEAFFGQGTRLTVV.

The CDR3 spells CASRADTGELFF. As DNA, the CDR3 is TGTGCCAGCAGGGCAGACACCGGGGAGCTGTTTTTT. This chain uses TRBV2 with TRBJ2-2, with no clear D. The CDR3 spans 12 residues. From germline, CDR1 is SNHLY and CDR2 FYNNEI. V dropped 6 bases and J dropped 3 bases, with 5 bases sitting between them.

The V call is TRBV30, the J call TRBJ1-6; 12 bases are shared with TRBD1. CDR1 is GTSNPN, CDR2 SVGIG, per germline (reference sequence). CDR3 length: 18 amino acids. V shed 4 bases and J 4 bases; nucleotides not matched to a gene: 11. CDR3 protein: CAWNPGQGAWGYNSPLHF. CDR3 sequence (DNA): TGTGCCTGGAATCCGGGACAGGGGGCTTGGGGTTATAATTCACCCCTCCACTTT.

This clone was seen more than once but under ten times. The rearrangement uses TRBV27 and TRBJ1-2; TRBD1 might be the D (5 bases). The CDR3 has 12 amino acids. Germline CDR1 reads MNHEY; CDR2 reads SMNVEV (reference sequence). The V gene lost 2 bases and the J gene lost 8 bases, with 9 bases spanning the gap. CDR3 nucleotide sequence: TGTGCCAGCAGTTTAAAGGGGAGGGGCTACACCTTC. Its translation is CASSLKGRGYTF.

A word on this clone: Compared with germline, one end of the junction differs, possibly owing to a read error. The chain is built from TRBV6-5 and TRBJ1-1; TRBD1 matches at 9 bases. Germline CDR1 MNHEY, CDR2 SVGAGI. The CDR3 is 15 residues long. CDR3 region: CASSNSRQGESEAFF. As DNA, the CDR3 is TGTGCCAGCAGTAACTCTCGACAGGGGGAGTCTGAAGCTTTCTTT.